These T cell receptor beta chains were read from a single sample in a study of T cell responses to AZD1222 COVID-19 vaccine. The method was immunoSEQ multiplex PCR; TCRdb's version includes in-frame clones alone and lacks a portion of them. The table includes under 200,000 clones, 88% detected once. The sequencing here drew on peripheral blood, taken on day 0 of AZD1222 vaccination. All receptors derive from an adult in good health. Each CDR3 is given with its conserved first and last residue. D genes are given only for firm matches. Not every row has a clone size; where given, it reads once, few, many or a size class.

length	V	D	size	J	DNA	CDR3
17	TRBV7-6	TRBD2	-	TRBJ2-7	TGTGCCAGCAGCTTAGGACTAGCGGGAGGTTCAGCCTACGAGCAGTACTTC	CASSLGLAGGSAYEQYF
13	TRBV18	-	-	TRBJ2-3	TGTGCCAGCTCACCGTCAGGAACAGATACGCAGTATTTT	CASSPSGTDTQYF
13	TRBV18	-	few	TRBJ1-1	TGTGCCAGCTCACCGACAGAGAACACTGAAGCTTTCTTT	CASSPTENTEAFF
14	TRBV3-1/TRBV3-2	-	-	TRBJ1-1	TGTGCCAGCAGCTCAAGGACGGGGAACACTGAAGCTTTCTTT	CASSSRTGNTEAFF
14	TRBV10-3	-	-	TRBJ1-2	TGTGCCATCAGTGGTGAGGCCCAGGGCTATGGCTACACCTTC	CAISGEAQGYGYTF
12	TRBV28	-	-	TRBJ2-1	TGTGCCAGCAGCGTAACAGGTTTCGAGCAGTTCTTC	CASSVTGFEQFF
16	TRBV6-5	-	-	TRBJ1-5	TGTGCCAGCAGTTCCATCCTCGGGACGGACAATCAGCCCCAGCATTTT	CASSSILGTDNQPQHF
17	TRBV29-1	-	-	TRBJ2-3	TGCAGCGTTGAGACAGGGAGGAGGCACGGTGGCACAGATACGCAGTATTTT	CSVETGRRHGGTDTQYF
13	TRBV30	TRBD2	-	TRBJ2-1	TGTGCCTGGAGTAGCGGGAGGGCGGGAGAGCAGTTCTTC	CAWSSGRAGEQFF
14	TRBV7-2	-	-	TRBJ2-5	TGTGCCAGCAGCTTAGAAGGATGGGCAGAGACCCAGTACTTC	CASSLEGWAETQYF
13	TRBV5-1	-	-	TRBJ1-1	TGCGCCAGCAGCTTGGGGTTGGCATTTGAAGCTTTCTTT	CASSLGLAFEAFF
13	TRBV11-2	-	-	TRBJ1-2	TGTGCCAGCAGCTCTTCGAGGATCGGGGGCTACACCTTC	CASSSSRIGGYTF
13	TRBV30	-	-	TRBJ1-6	TGTGCCTGGAGCGGGACGGGAGATTCACCCCTCCACTTT	CAWSGTGDSPLHF
14	TRBV7-2	TRBD1	once	TRBJ1-4	TGTGCCAGCAGCCGCAGGGGGGACAGTGAAAAACTGTTTTTT	CASSRRGDSEKLFF
15	TRBV15	-	-	TRBJ1-4	TGTGCCACCAGCAGAGACGGGGCCAGGGATGAAAAACTGTTTTTT	CATSRDGARDEKLFF
15	TRBV19	-	-	TRBJ2-2	TGTGCCAGTAGTAGCACGGGGGAGGTCCGCGGGGAGCTGTTTTTT	CASSSTGEVRGELFF
15	TRBV29-1	TRBD1	-	TRBJ2-1	TGCAGCGCGACTTATCTTCGGGACAGGGACAATGAGCAGTTCTTC	CSATYLRDRDNEQFF
14	TRBV20-1	-	-	TRBJ2-2	TGCAGTGCTAGTCGACAGACTGCTACCGGGGAGCTGTTTTTT	CSASRQTATGELFF
17	TRBV5-4	TRBD2	-	TRBJ2-1	TGTGCCAGCAGCCCAAAACTAGCGGGAGGGTCCTACAATGAGCAGTTCTTC	CASSPKLAGGSYNEQFF
15	TRBV4-3	-	once	TRBJ2-7	TGCGCCAGCAGCCAAGCTAATCATGAGGCGTACGAGCAGTACTTC	CASSQANHEAYEQYF
16	TRBV4-1	TRBD1	-	TRBJ2-7	TGCGCCAGCAGCCAATCCGCGGACAGGGTGTCCTACGAGCAGTACTTC	CASSQSADRVSYEQYF
14	TRBV11-2	TRBD1	once	TRBJ1-2	TGTGCCAGCAGCTTAACAGGGGCGGGGTATGGCTACACCTTC	CASSLTGAGYGYTF
13	TRBV18	-	-	TRBJ2-7	TGTGCCAGCTCACCCAACGGAATCTACGAGCAGTACTTC	CASSPNGIYEQYF
14	TRBV4-3	-	once	TRBJ1-2	TGCGCCAGCCACTCAGGAGCGGGGAACTATGGCTACACCTTC	CASHSGAGNYGYTF
14	TRBV19	-	-	TRBJ1-6	TGTGCCAGTAGTTGGCCAGGCCATAATTCACCCCTCCACTTT	CASSWPGHNSPLHF
18	TRBV9	TRBD1	-	TRBJ1-1	TGTGCCAGCAGCGAGAGGGATGGGACAGGGGGTCTTCACACTGAAGCTTTCTTT	CASSERDGTGGLHTEAFF
13	TRBV10-3	-	-	TRBJ2-7	TGTGCCATCAGTGAGAACAGTACCTACGAGCAGTACTTC	CAISENSTYEQYF
13	TRBV7-9	-	-	TRBJ1-2	TGTGCCAGCAGCTTGTCCGAACTCTATGGCTACACCTTC	CASSLSELYGYTF
13	TRBV19	-	-	TRBJ1-6	TGTGCCAGTAGCGGTCTAGATAATTCACCCCTCCACTTT	CASSGLDNSPLHF
13	TRBV10-3	TRBD2	-	TRBJ2-1	TGTGCCGGGGGGGGAGGTAGGGCCGGTGAGCAGTTCTTC	CAGGGGRAGEQFF
15	TRBV11-2	TRBD2	-	TRBJ2-7	TGTGCCAGCAGCTTAGCACTAGCGGGCGCCTACGAGCAGTACTTC	CASSLALAGAYEQYF
14	TRBV27	TRBD1	-	TRBJ1-5	TGTGCCAGCAGGAAAAGACAGGGTAGTCAGCCCCAGCATTTT	CASRKRQGSQPQHF
15	TRBV4-3	TRBD1	-	TRBJ1-2	TGCGCCAGCAGCCGCGGGGACAGGGAAAGATATGGCTACACCTTC	CASSRGDRERYGYTF
13	TRBV30	TRBD1	once	TRBJ1-2	TGTGCCTGGGGCCGGGACAGGCCCTATGGCTACACCTTC	CAWGRDRPYGYTF
16	TRBV5-1	TRBD1	-	TRBJ1-1	TGCGCCAGCAGCTTCGATTTTGCGGGACAGTACACTGAAGCTTTCTTT	CASSFDFAGQYTEAFF
15	TRBV19	TRBD1	-	TRBJ1-2	TGTGCCAGTAGTCCTACTGACAGGGCTAACTATGGCTACACCTTC	CASSPTDRANYGYTF
15	TRBV5-1	TRBD1	-	TRBJ1-2	TGCGCCAGCAGCAGGGACAGAGGAGCTAACTATGGCTACACCTTC	CASSRDRGANYGYTF
12	TRBV2	-	few	TRBJ2-5	TGTGCCAGCAGTGAGTCCCAAGAGACCCAGTACTTC	CASSESQETQYF
13	TRBV28	-	once	TRBJ1-1	TGTGCCAGCAGTCGTCAGGGGAACACTGAAGCTTTCTTT	CASSRQGNTEAFF
11	TRBV5-8	-	-	TRBJ2-7	TGTGCCAGCAGCGTGTACTACGAGCAGTACTTC	CASSVYYEQYF
14	TRBV11-2	-	-	TRBJ2-7	TGTGCCAGCAGTCGATTAGCGAGAACCTACGAGCAGTACTTC	CASSRLARTYEQYF
18	TRBV6-4	TRBD1	-	TRBJ1-4	TGTGCCAGCAGTGCCAGGACAGGGGTTCGATGGTTTAATGAAAAACTGTTTTTT	CASSARTGVRWFNEKLFF
15	TRBV9	-	-	TRBJ2-5	TGTGCCAGCAGCGAGGGGACCAGGTCCCAAGAGACCCAGTACTTC	CASSEGTRSQETQYF
12	TRBV12-3/TRBV12-4	-	-	TRBJ1-2	TGTGCCAGCAGTTTTGCGCGTCGCGGCTACACCTTC	CASSFARRGYTF
16	TRBV4-2	TRBD2	-	TRBJ2-5	TGTGCCAGCAGCCGCACCACTAGCGGGGGGCAAGAGACCCAGTACTTC	CASSRTTSGGQETQYF
17	TRBV14	-	-	TRBJ1-6	TGTGCCAGCAGCCAAGCCCCGAGAGGGTGGAATAATTCACCCCTCCACTTT	CASSQAPRGWNNSPLHF
14	TRBV25-1	-	-	TRBJ2-1	TGTGCCAGCATGAGTAGCGGAGTCTACAATGAGCAGTTCTTC	CASMSSGVYNEQFF
15	TRBV7-2	TRBD1	-	TRBJ1-5	TGTGCCAGCAGCGATGACAGGGGCCCCAGATCGGCCCAGCATTTT	CASSDDRGPRSAQHF
16	TRBV5-8	TRBD1	-	TRBJ2-7	TGTGCCAGCAGCTTGGCACCGGGACAGGGCGTTTACGAGCAGTACTTC	CASSLAPGQGVYEQYF
19	TRBV5-4	TRBD2	-	TRBJ2-1	TGTGCCAGCAGCTTAGGGGCGTCGGTAGCGGGAGTCACGGTCCGTGAGCAGTTCTTC	CASSLGASVAGVTVREQFF